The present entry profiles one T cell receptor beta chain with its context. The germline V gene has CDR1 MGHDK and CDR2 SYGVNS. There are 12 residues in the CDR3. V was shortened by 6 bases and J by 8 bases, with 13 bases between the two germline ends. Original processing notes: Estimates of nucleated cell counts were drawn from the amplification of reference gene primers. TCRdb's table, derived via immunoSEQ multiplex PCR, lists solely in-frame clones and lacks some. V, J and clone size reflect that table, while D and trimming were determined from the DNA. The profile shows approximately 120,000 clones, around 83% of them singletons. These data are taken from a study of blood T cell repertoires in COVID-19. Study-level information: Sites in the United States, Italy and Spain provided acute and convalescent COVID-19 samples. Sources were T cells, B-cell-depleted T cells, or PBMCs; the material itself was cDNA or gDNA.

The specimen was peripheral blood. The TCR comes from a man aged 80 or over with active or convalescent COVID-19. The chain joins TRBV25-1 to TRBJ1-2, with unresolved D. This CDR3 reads CASREGLSGYTF. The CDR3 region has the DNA TGTGCCAGCAGGGAGGGTCTGAGCGGCTACACCTTC.